A selection of T cell receptor beta chains follows, all from one sample in a study of monozygotic twins with inflammatory bowel disease. After re-calling the 5' RACE reads, TCRdb lists one entry per CDR3 protein, DNA absent. This table lists 440,000 or so distinct CDR3 sequences. Sequencing used blood. The source is a human donor with ulcerative colitis or Crohn's disease, or a healthy co-twin of an affected twin (not recorded which). CDR3s include the opening cysteine and the closing phenylalanine or tryptophan.

J: TRBJ1-5
V: TRBV30
CDR3: CAWSVGSGRFQHF

J: TRBJ2-7
V: TRBV6-1
CDR3: CASSEGLAGGEQYF

J: TRBJ2-7
V: TRBV5-1
CDR3: CASSSELAAYSYEQYF

J: TRBJ2-5
V: TRBV20-1
CDR3: CSARQGVETQYF

J: TRBJ2-1
V: TRBV12-3/TRBV12-4
CDR3: CASSFPKRAYNEQFF

J: TRBJ2-1
V: TRBV5-1
CDR3: CASSYSPGGYNEQFF

J: TRBJ2-7
V: TRBV20-1
CDR3: CSARGLLTTLAYDQYF

J: TRBJ2-2
V: TRBV5-1
CDR3: CASSIAGSTGELFF

J: TRBJ1-5
V: TRBV12-3/TRBV12-4
CDR3: CASSLIDSNQPQHF

J: TRBJ2-7
V: TRBV27
CDR3: CASLSRTVKPYEQYF

J: TRBJ2-3
V: TRBV19
CDR3: CASSIDLTSGGPNTQYF

J: TRBJ2-7
V: TRBV12-3/TRBV12-4
CDR3: CASTFRGEGSYEQYF

J: TRBJ1-1
V: TRBV7-9
CDR3: CASSSQGGRNTEAFF

J: TRBJ2-6
V: TRBV15
CDR3: CATTGPSGANVLTF

J: TRBJ1-2
V: TRBV7-9
CDR3: CALQGSYGYTF

J: TRBJ1-2
V: TRBV6-5
CDR3: CASSYAGGGMRYGYTF

J: TRBJ2-1
V: TRBV5-4
CDR3: CASSPESLSNEQFF

J: TRBJ2-7
V: TRBV12-3/TRBV12-4
CDR3: CASSPGGSYEQYF

J: TRBJ2-1
V: TRBV13
CDR3: CASSLLTAKDEQFF

J: TRBJ1-3
V: TRBV30
CDR3: CAWTSWESGNTIYF

J: TRBJ1-5
V: TRBV5-8
CDR3: CANPTGLNQPQHF

J: TRBJ1-6
V: TRBV2
CDR3: CASSGALYNSPLHF

J: TRBJ2-3
V: TRBV27
CDR3: CATGGARGRADTQYF

J: TRBJ1-6
V: TRBV20-1
CDR3: CSAPLDYNSPLHF

J: TRBJ2-6
V: TRBV27
CDR3: CASSLRALGANVLTF

J: TRBJ2-1
V: TRBV5-1
CDR3: CASSGPGSYNEQFF

J: TRBJ2-7
V: TRBV27
CDR3: CASSPWGNSYEQYF

J: TRBJ2-1
V: TRBV24-1
CDR3: CATGGRAGSGNEQFF

J: TRBJ2-7
V: TRBV13
CDR3: CASSLSRREQYF

J: TRBJ2-1
V: TRBV20-1
CDR3: CSASDTGTRSQFF

J: TRBJ2-7
V: TRBV7-9
CDR3: CASSPPWGGGNHYEQYF

J: TRBJ2-5
V: TRBV19
CDR3: CASSIAGGLETQYF

J: TRBJ1-5
V: TRBV11-1
CDR3: CASSLSFSGDPYSNQPQHF

J: TRBJ2-1
V: TRBV30
CDR3: CALTSGVIYNEQFF

J: TRBJ2-7
V: TRBV14
CDR3: CASSQRSSYEQYF

J: TRBJ2-6
V: TRBV27
CDR3: CASMSSGANVLTF

J: TRBJ1-3
V: TRBV7-2
CDR3: CASSLMASVGNTIYF

J: TRBJ2-3
V: TRBV6-5
CDR3: CASSSGGAPGRTQYF

J: TRBJ1-4
V: TRBV4-1
CDR3: CASSQVHQGAGNEKLFF

J: TRBJ2-2
V: TRBV6-5
CDR3: CASSYEGANTGELFF

J: TRBJ1-5
V: TRBV20-1
CDR3: CSAGGMDSNQPQHF

J: TRBJ2-1
V: TRBV2
CDR3: CASRGVKKSANEQFF

J: TRBJ2-7
V: TRBV20-1
CDR3: CSAQAWRDSYEQYF

J: TRBJ1-1
V: TRBV6-5
CDR3: CASSGHENTEAFF

J: TRBJ2-2
V: TRBV5-4
CDR3: CASSPSRGWDGELFF

J: TRBJ2-5
V: TRBV13
CDR3: CASSPPGGRKETQYF